The 13 T cell receptor beta chains below were found in one sample sequenced in a study of T cell responses to AZD1222 COVID-19 vaccine. Clones were read by immunoSEQ multiplex PCR, and TCRdb kept only the in-frame ones, dropping some. This table has about 140,000 clones, just over 90% appearing once. This specimen consisted of peripheral blood, obtained on day 0 of MenACWY control vaccination. The receptors here all came from an adult in good health.

This clone turned up a few times. This CDR3 is CASSPLADYEQYF. CDR3 bases: TGCGCCAGCAGCCCCCTGGCTGACTACGAGCAGTACTTC. The genes are TRBV4-1 and TRBJ2-7; D is unresolved. V was clipped by 4 bases and J by 3 bases, with 10 bases between them. CDR1 is MGHRA and CDR2 is YSYEKL in the germline V gene. This CDR3 is built from 13 residues.

The DNA for the CDR3 is TGTGCCAGCTCACCAGGAGGGATTGAAGCTTTCTTT. Its protein is CASSPGGIEAFF. The J gene is TRBJ1-1, the V gene TRBV18; D gene unclear. The V gene's germline CDR1 is KGHSH and CDR2 LQKENI. Trimming shortened V by 2 bases and J by 7 bases, and 8 bases separated the two germline ends. The CDR3 is made up of 12 amino acids.

The chain has TRBV7-3 and TRBJ1-1, with D uncertain. The CDR3 is 13 amino acids. Between the trimmed V and J ends, which lost 2 bases and 1 base, there was a span of 5 bases. Germline V gene lookup returns CDR1 SGHTA and CDR2 FQGTGA. In nucleotides, the CDR3 is TGTGCCAGCAGCTTAGGACGGAACACTGAAGCTTTCTTT. Translation: CASSLGRNTEAFF.

This rearrangement joins TRBV3-1 (or the pseudogene TRBV3-2) to TRBJ2-1, with D uncertain. Per germline, CDR1 LGHDT and CDR2 YNNKEL (reference sequence). This CDR3 has 12 amino acids. V was shortened by 3 bases and J by 9 bases, with 9 bases between the two germline ends. CDR3 bases: TGTGCCAGCAGCCAGTTGGAAACTGAGCAGTTCTTC. Translated, it gives CASSQLETEQFF.

The J gene is TRBJ1-1, the V gene TRBV3-1 (or the pseudogene TRBV3-2), with 8 bases that match TRBD1. This CDR3 comprises 16 residues. V was clipped by 4 bases and J by 5 bases; unmatched bases: 12. Germline-derived CDR1 and CDR2 are LGHDT and YNNKEL (reference sequence). CDR3 nucleotide sequence: TGTGCCAGCAGCCCTTACGACAGGGGCCGGGGAACTGAAGCTTTCTTT. This encodes CASSPYDRGRGTEAFF.

This rearrangement joins TRBV9 to TRBJ2-1; 7 nucleotides align to TRBD1. V shed 0 bases and J 5 bases; nucleotides not matched to a gene: 8. The germline V gene has CDR1 SGDLS and CDR2 YYNGEE. The CDR3 sequence is 16 residues long. The CDR3 nucleotides read TGTGCCAGCAGCGTAGAGGGGGCCTTACCGAACAATGAGCAGTTCTTC. Translating it yields CASSVEGALPNNEQFF.

The chain combines TRBV19 with TRBJ2-6; D assignment may be TRBD1 or TRBD2 (5 bases each). The CDR3 consists of 15 residues. Trimming took 5 bases from V and 2 from J, leaving 10 bases between them. The germline V gene has CDR1 LNHDA and CDR2 SQIVND (reference sequence). Here the CDR3 reads CASSPQGPGANVLTF. The CDR3 DNA reads as TGTGCCAGTAGTCCGCAGGGACCTGGGGCCAACGTCCTGACTTTC.

The gene calls are TRBV2 and TRBJ1-1; D is unresolved. The V gene lost 4 bases and the J gene lost 0 bases, with 9 bases spanning the gap. Germline values: CDR1 SNHLY, CDR2 FYNNEI. The CDR3 runs 14 residues. CDR3 sequence (DNA): TGTGCCAGCAGTGCGACGTTCATGAACACTGAAGCTTTCTTT. It is translated as CASSATFMNTEAFF.

This chain connects TRBV5-1 to TRBJ1-3, with D possibly matching TRBD1 (6 bases). This CDR3 is 16 amino acids long. The V gene lost 4 bases and the J gene lost 3 bases, with 17 bases spanning the gap. CDR1 and CDR2 from the germline V gene are SGHRS and YFSETQ. CDR3 in amino acids: CASSLTSGAGGNTIYF. DNA for the CDR3: TGCGCCAGCAGCCTAACGTCGGGGGCTGGTGGAAACACCATATATTTT.

The CDR3 DNA sequence: TGCGCCAGCAGCCCCCTTGAGGGTAGCGGGGGGGTTGAGCAGTTCTTC. It codes for CASSPLEGSGGVEQFF. The V call is TRBV4-3, the J call TRBJ2-1; 11 bases match TRBD2. The CDR3 sequence is 16 residues long. Germline loops: CDR1 LGHNA, CDR2 YSLEER. The trim removed 4 bases at V and 9 bases at J, leaving 11 bases unmatched.

The chain recombines TRBV27 with TRBJ1-5; D gene unclear. The length of the CDR3 is 15 residues. Trimming cost V 6 bases and J 0 bases, with 12 bases left between them. Germline values: CDR1 MNHEY, CDR2 SMNVEV (reference sequence). In nucleotides, the CDR3 is TGTGCCAGCAGACCGGGGTTCGATAGCAATCAGCCCCAGCATTTT. Its translation is CASRPGFDSNQPQHF.

J is TRBJ2-4 and V is TRBV19, with 10 nucleotides matching TRBD2. Germline lookup yields CDR1 LNHDA and CDR2 SQIVND (reference sequence). CDR3 length: 14 residues. V gave up 6 bases and J gave up 6 bases; unmatched junction bases: 5. In DNA form, the CDR3 reads TGTGCCAGTAGCTCAGCGGGGGGGTTAAACATTCAGTACTTC. Amino acid sequence: CASSSAGGLNIQYF.

This chain links TRBV12-3 or TRBV12-4 with TRBJ2-7, with D hard to call. The CDR3 length is 13 residues. V lost 6 bases and J lost 5, with 14 bases in between. In DNA, the CDR3 is TGTGCCAGCAGCCCACGTGATGAGGACGAGCAGTACTTC. Protein: CASSPRDEDEQYF.